Many counts were recorded for the clone carrying this T cell receptor (beta chain). This sample was taken from a study of T-cell reconstitution after alpha-beta-depleted transplantation in children. Library preparation (for TCRbeta) was performed with unique molecular identifiers. TCRdb reanalysed the PCR reads using MiXCR and keeps one entry per CDR3 protein. The table shows about 200,000 distinct CDR3 sequences, with roughly 7% occurring only once. Germline assignment: CDR1 MDHEN and CDR2 SYDVKM. Trimming cost V 5 bases and J 4 bases; bases outside gene matches: 7. CDR3 length: 14 amino acids. The receptor's source is a boy aged 2 to 10 with acute lymphoblastic leukemia, due to receive a stem cell transplant. The chain couples TRBV28 to TRBJ1-2; 7 bases match TRBD1. The sequences come from PBMCs, collected before TCRalphabeta/CD19-depleted stem cell transplant. The CDR3 region has the DNA TGTGCCAGCAGTCCGCAGACAGGGCCCTATGGCTACACCTTC. This gives the protein CASSPQTGPYGYTF.